The rows below give T cell receptor beta chains drawn from one sample of a study of human thymus T cells. Clones were read by immunoSEQ multiplex PCR, and TCRdb kept only the in-frame ones, dropping some. The table lists 78,000 or so clones, around 96% of them singletons. The sequenced material came from thymus tissue. These receptor sequences come from a boy younger than two with a congenital heart defect but otherwise immunologically healthy. Each CDR3 is given with its conserved first and last residue. Fields, in order: CDR3 DNA, CDR3 protein, D gene, clone size, V gene, J gene. The D gene is left open where the match is weak. The size entry is marked missing in some rows and otherwise reads once, few, many or a size class.

cdr3_nt: TGTGCCAGCAGCTTAGATCTGGGGACCTCGAACACCGGGGAGCTGTTTTTT; cdr3_aa: CASSLDLGTSNTGELFF; d_call: NA; clone_size: NA; v_call: TRBV7-2; j_call: TRBJ2-2
cdr3_nt: TGTGCCAGCAGTGTAATGGAGCAGGAAACGAACACCGGGGAGCTGTTTTTT; cdr3_aa: CASSVMEQETNTGELFF; d_call: NA; clone_size: NA; v_call: TRBV2; j_call: TRBJ2-2
cdr3_nt: TGTGCCAGCAGTTTTCAGGGTAATGAGCAGTTCTTC; cdr3_aa: CASSFQGNEQFF; d_call: NA; clone_size: NA; v_call: TRBV28; j_call: TRBJ2-1
cdr3_nt: TGTGCCAGCAGTTCTATTGTTACTGCCAAGTTC; cdr3_aa: CASSSIVTAKF; d_call: NA; clone_size: NA; v_call: TRBV28; j_call: TRBJ1-2
cdr3_nt: TGTGCCAGCAGCGCTCCCACAGCGCGCGGGGAAAAACTGTTTTTT; cdr3_aa: CASSAPTARGEKLFF; d_call: NA; clone_size: NA; v_call: TRBV9; j_call: TRBJ1-4
cdr3_nt: TGTGCCAGCAGTCTTGAATCACTCCGGGACAGGAGCACCGGGGAGCTGTTTTTT; cdr3_aa: CASSLESLRDRSTGELFF; d_call: TRBD1; clone_size: NA; v_call: TRBV27; j_call: TRBJ2-2
cdr3_nt: TGCGCCAGCAGGGGGAGCGGGGGACGGGAGACCCAGTACTTC; cdr3_aa: CASRGSGGRETQYF; d_call: TRBD2; clone_size: NA; v_call: TRBV5-1; j_call: TRBJ2-5
cdr3_nt: TGTGCCAGCAGGGTAGGGGACGTGGGGAACTATGGCTACACCTTC; cdr3_aa: CASRVGDVGNYGYTF; d_call: NA; clone_size: NA; v_call: TRBV11-2; j_call: TRBJ1-2
cdr3_nt: TGTGCCAGCAGTGCAAGACTAGTAAGGCCGGAGACCCAGTACTTC; cdr3_aa: CASSARLVRPETQYF; d_call: NA; clone_size: NA; v_call: TRBV2; j_call: TRBJ2-5
cdr3_nt: TGTGCCAGCGGAACTAGCGGACTCCTTAATCCCGAGACAGATACGCAGTATTTT; cdr3_aa: CASGTSGLLNPETDTQYF; d_call: TRBD2; clone_size: NA; v_call: TRBV27; j_call: TRBJ2-3
cdr3_nt: TGTGCCAGCAGCGCCCCCTTTGGGGGGGCCAACGTCCTGACTTTC; cdr3_aa: CASSAPFGGANVLTF; d_call: NA; clone_size: NA; v_call: TRBV9; j_call: TRBJ2-6
cdr3_nt: TGTGCCAGCAGCCTGAGGGGACAGGGGGCCATCAATGAGCAGTTCTTC; cdr3_aa: CASSLRGQGAINEQFF; d_call: TRBD1; clone_size: NA; v_call: TRBV16; j_call: TRBJ2-1
cdr3_nt: TGTGCCAGCAGCGTTAACACAAACGGGGTAGATACGCAGTATTTT; cdr3_aa: CASSVNTNGVDTQYF; d_call: NA; clone_size: NA; v_call: TRBV9; j_call: TRBJ2-3
cdr3_nt: TGTGCCAGCAGCTTAGTTAGGACTAGCGGGAGCTACGAGCAGTACTTC; cdr3_aa: CASSLVRTSGSYEQYF; d_call: TRBD2; clone_size: NA; v_call: TRBV7-2; j_call: TRBJ2-7
cdr3_nt: TGTGCCAGCAGCTTGTTGCCTCTCACCTTTCAAGAGACCCAGTACTTC; cdr3_aa: CASSLLPLTFQETQYF; d_call: NA; clone_size: NA; v_call: TRBV5-4; j_call: TRBJ2-5
cdr3_nt: TGTGCCAGCAGCTCGACTAGCGGGACGTGCGAGCAGTACTTC; cdr3_aa: CASSSTSGTCEQYF; d_call: TRBD2; clone_size: once; v_call: TRBV14; j_call: TRBJ2-7
cdr3_nt: TGTGCCAGCAGCTCACGTTCCCCGACAGACCAAGAGACCCAGTACTTC; cdr3_aa: CASSSRSPTDQETQYF; d_call: NA; clone_size: NA; v_call: TRBV7-2; j_call: TRBJ2-5
cdr3_nt: TGTGCCAGCAGTCAGCCTCCCCGGAGGGACAGGGGGCCTACATTAGCCAAAAACATTCAGTACTTC; cdr3_aa: CASSQPPRRDRGPTLAKNIQYF; d_call: TRBD1; clone_size: NA; v_call: TRBV28; j_call: TRBJ2-4
cdr3_nt: TGTGCCAGCAGTTCCCGACAGGGTGAAGTTCAACCATTCCCCTACAATGAGCAGTTCTTC; cdr3_aa: CASSSRQGEVQPFPYNEQFF; d_call: TRBD1; clone_size: once; v_call: TRBV28; j_call: TRBJ2-1
cdr3_nt: TGCGCCAGCAGTGACAGCAGGGGCGGGAGGGATGAGCAGTACTTC; cdr3_aa: CASSDSRGGRDEQYF; d_call: TRBD2; clone_size: NA; v_call: TRBV10-1; j_call: TRBJ2-7
cdr3_nt: TGTGCCAGCAGTGTAAAAGACAGGGGATCCTACAATGAGCAGTTCTTC; cdr3_aa: CASSVKDRGSYNEQFF; d_call: TRBD1; clone_size: NA; v_call: TRBV6-1; j_call: TRBJ2-1
cdr3_nt: TGTGCCAGCAGCCAAGAGGGTAGGATAGCGGGGGGTATCACAGATACGCAGTATTTT; cdr3_aa: CASSQEGRIAGGITDTQYF; d_call: TRBD2; clone_size: once; v_call: TRBV4-2; j_call: TRBJ2-3
cdr3_nt: TGTGCCAGCAGCTTGGCGCGGTGGCTAGCCAAAAACATTCAGTACTTC; cdr3_aa: CASSLARWLAKNIQYF; d_call: NA; clone_size: NA; v_call: TRBV5-6; j_call: TRBJ2-4
cdr3_nt: TGTGCCAGCAGCTTAGCGTGCCTAGGAGGGGCTGGAAACACCATATATTTT; cdr3_aa: CASSLACLGGAGNTIYF; d_call: NA; clone_size: NA; v_call: TRBV7-9; j_call: TRBJ1-3
cdr3_nt: TGTGCCAGCAGTTACTTACCTCCGACTGGGAACACTGAAGCTTTCTTT; cdr3_aa: CASSYLPPTGNTEAFF; d_call: NA; clone_size: NA; v_call: TRBV6-5; j_call: TRBJ1-1
cdr3_nt: TGTGCCACCAAACGAGCGGGAGGAGGGGATACGCAGTATTTT; cdr3_aa: CATKRAGGGDTQYF; d_call: TRBD2; clone_size: NA; v_call: TRBV19; j_call: TRBJ2-3
cdr3_nt: TGCGCCAGCAGCCCATACCTCTACCAAGAGACCCAGTACTTC; cdr3_aa: CASSPYLYQETQYF; d_call: NA; clone_size: NA; v_call: TRBV4-3; j_call: TRBJ2-5
cdr3_nt: TGTGCCAGCAGCCCTAACCCGACAGGGTCAGAGACCCAGTACTTC; cdr3_aa: CASSPNPTGSETQYF; d_call: TRBD1; clone_size: NA; v_call: TRBV28; j_call: TRBJ2-5
cdr3_nt: TGTGCCAGCAGCTTGGTTGGAAGCTCCTACGAGCAGTACTTC; cdr3_aa: CASSLVGSSYEQYF; d_call: NA; clone_size: once; v_call: TRBV5-5; j_call: TRBJ2-7